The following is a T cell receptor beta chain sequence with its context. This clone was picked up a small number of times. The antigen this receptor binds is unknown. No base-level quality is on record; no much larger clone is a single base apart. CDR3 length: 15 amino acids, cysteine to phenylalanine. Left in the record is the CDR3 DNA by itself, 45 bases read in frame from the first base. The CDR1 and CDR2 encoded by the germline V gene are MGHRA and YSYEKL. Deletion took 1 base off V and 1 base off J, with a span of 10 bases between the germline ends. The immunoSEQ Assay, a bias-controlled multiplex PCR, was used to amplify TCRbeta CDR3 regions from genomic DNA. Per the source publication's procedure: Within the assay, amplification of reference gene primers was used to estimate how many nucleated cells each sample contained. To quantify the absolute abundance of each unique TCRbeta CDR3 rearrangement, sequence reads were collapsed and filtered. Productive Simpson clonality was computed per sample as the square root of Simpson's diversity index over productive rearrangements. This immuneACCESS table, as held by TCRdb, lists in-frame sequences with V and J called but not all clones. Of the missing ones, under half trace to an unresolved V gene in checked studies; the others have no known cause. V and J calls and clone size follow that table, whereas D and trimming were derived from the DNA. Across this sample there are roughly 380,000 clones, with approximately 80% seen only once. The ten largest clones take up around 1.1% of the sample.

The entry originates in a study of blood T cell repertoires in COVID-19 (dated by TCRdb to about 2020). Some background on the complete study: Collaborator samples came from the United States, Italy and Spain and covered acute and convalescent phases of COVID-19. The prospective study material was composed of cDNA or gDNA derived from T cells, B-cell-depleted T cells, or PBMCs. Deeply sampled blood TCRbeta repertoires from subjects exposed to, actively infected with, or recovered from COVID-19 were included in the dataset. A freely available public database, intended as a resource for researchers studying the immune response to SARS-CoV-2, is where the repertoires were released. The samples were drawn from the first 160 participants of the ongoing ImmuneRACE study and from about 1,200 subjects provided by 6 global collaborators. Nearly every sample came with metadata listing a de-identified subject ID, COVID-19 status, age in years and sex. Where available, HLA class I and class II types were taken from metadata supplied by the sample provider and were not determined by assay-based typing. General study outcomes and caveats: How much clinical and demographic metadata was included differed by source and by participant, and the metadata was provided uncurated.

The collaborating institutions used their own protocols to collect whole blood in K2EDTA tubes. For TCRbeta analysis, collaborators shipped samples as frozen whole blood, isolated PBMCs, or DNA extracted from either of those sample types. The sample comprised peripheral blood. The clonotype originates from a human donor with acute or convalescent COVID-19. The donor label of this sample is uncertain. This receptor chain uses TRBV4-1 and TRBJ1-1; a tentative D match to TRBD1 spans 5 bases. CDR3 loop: CASSQVQGWNTEAFF. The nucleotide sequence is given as TGCGCCAGCAGCCAAGTTCAGGGATGGAACACTGAAGCTTTCTTT.